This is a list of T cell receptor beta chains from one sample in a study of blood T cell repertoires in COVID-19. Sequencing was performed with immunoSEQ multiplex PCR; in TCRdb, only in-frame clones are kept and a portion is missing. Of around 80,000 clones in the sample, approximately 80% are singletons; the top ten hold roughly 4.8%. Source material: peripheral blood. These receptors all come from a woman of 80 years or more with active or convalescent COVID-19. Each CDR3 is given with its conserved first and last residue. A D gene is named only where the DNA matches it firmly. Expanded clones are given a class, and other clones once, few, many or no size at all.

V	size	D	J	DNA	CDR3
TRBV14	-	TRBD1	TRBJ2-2	TGTGCCAGCAGCCAGGCCAAGGGGGCTGGGTTCGGGGAGCTGTTTTTT	CASSQAKGAGFGELFF
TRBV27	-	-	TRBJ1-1	TGTGCCAGCAGTTTATTGGCGGGGAACACTGAAGCTTTCTTT	CASSLLAGNTEAFF
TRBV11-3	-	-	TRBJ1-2	TGTGCCAGCAGCTTTACAGGGACCCTAAATGGCTACACCTTC	CASSFTGTLNGYTF
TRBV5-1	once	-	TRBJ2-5	TGCGCCAGCAGCTCGGGTGCTGGGTGGGAGACCCAGTACTTC	CASSSGAGWETQYF
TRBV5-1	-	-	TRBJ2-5	TGCGCCAGCAGCTTGGAGTTCCTGAGTTCTCAAGAGACCCAGTACTTC	CASSLEFLSSQETQYF
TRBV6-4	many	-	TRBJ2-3	TGTGCCAGCAGTGCACAGCTCAGGGATACGCAGTATTTT	CASSAQLRDTQYF
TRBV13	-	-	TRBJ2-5	TGTGCCAGCAGCCTTTATTTCCGGGAGACCCAGTACTTC	CASSLYFRETQYF
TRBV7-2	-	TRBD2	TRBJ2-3	TGTGCCAGCAGCCCTGGGAGCGGGAGGGCCAAAGATACGCAGTATTTT	CASSPGSGRAKDTQYF
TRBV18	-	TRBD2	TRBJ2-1	TGTGCCAGCTCACCACCGGGAAGCGGGAGCTATGAGCAGTTCTTC	CASSPPGSGSYEQFF
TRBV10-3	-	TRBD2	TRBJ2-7	TGTGCCATCAGCTACAGCGGGACTAGCGGGAGAATGGAGCAGTACTTC	CAISYSGTSGRMEQYF
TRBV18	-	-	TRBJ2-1	TGTGCCAGCTCGCCCTCAGGGGGGCTAGTCCATGAGCAGTTCTTC	CASSPSGGLVHEQFF
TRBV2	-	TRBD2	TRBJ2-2	TGTGCCCCCACCTGGGCGGGGGGGGGAGTGGACACCGGGGAGCTGTTTTTT	CAPTWAGGGVDTGELFF
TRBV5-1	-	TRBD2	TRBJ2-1	TGCGCCAGCAGTCTCGTGAGCGGGATGAGCTCCTACAATGAGCAGTTCTTC	CASSLVSGMSSYNEQFF
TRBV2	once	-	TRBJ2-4	TGTGCCAGCAGTGAAGCGAAAGGGGATTGGCTCATTCAGTACTTC	CASSEAKGDWLIQYF
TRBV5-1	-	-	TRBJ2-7	TGCGCCAGCAGCTTGGCGGTAGGAGCAAATCTCTACGAGCAGTACTTC	CASSLAVGANLYEQYF
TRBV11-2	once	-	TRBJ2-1	TGTGCCAGCAGCTCCTACCGGGACTTTTTCACCTACAATGAGCAGTTCTTC	CASSSYRDFFTYNEQFF
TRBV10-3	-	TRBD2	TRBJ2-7	TGTGCCATCAGTCGGGGGGGGCTCTCCTACGAGCAGTACTTC	CAISRGGLSYEQYF
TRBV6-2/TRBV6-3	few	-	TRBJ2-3	TGTGCCAGCAGTTACCGTCAGGGTATAACAGATACGCAGTATTTT	CASSYRQGITDTQYF
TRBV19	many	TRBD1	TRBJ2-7	TGTGCCAGTAGTATAGACTCGCCAGGGGGCGGGTACGAGCAGTACTTC	CASSIDSPGGGYEQYF
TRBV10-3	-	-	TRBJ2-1	TGTGCCATCAGTGAACTAGGAAACAATGAGCAGTTCTTC	CAISELGNNEQFF
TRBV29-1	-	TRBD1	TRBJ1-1	TGCAGCGTGCGGACAGGGACAAACACTGAAGCTTTCTTT	CSVRTGTNTEAFF
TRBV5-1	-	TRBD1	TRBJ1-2	TGCGCCAGCAGCTTGAAGTGGACAGGGGCTAACTATGGCTACACCTTC	CASSLKWTGANYGYTF
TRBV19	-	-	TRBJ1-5	TGTGCCAGTAGTGCCAGGTGGACAAGCAATCAGCCCCAGCATTTT	CASSARWTSNQPQHF
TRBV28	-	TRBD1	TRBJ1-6	TGTGCCAGCAGTTTTTACAGGGGCAGCTCCTATAATTCACCCCTCCACTTT	CASSFYRGSSYNSPLHF
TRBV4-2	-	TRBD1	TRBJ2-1	TGTGCCAGCAGCCAAGCGGCGGGCCAGGGGGCGCGAAATGAGCAGTTCTTC	CASSQAAGQGARNEQFF
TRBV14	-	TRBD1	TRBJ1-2	TGTGCCAGCAGCCTTGGACAGGCCGGCTATGGCTACACCTTC	CASSLGQAGYGYTF
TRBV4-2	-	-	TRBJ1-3	TGTGCCAGCAGCCAAGGTCCGTACGGGAGTGGCTCTGGAAACACCATATATTTT	CASSQGPYGSGSGNTIYF
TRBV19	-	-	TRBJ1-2	TGTGCCAGTAGTATAGATCTTATACGGTCTAACTATGGCTACACCTTC	CASSIDLIRSNYGYTF
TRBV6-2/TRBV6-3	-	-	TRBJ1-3	TGTGCCAGCAGTTACATGGCCCCTTCGACTGGAAACACCATATATTTT	CASSYMAPSTGNTIYF
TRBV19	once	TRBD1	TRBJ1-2	TGTGCCAGTAGTATACAGGGGGCGAGCAACTATGGCTACACCTTC	CASSIQGASNYGYTF
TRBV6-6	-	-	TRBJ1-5	TGTGCCAGCAGTTACTTGAGTCGCCAGCCCCAGCATTTT	CASSYLSRQPQHF
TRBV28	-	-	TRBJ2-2	TGTGCCAGCAATGGCCAGGGCACCACCGGGGAGCTGTTTTTT	CASNGQGTTGELFF
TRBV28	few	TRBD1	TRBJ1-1	TGTGCCAGCGTGGGGACAGGGACGTTCGCTGAAGCTTTCTTT	CASVGTGTFAEAFF
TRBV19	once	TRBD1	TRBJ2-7	TGTGCCAGTAGTATATGGGGACAGGGCGGTTACGAGCAGTACTTC	CASSIWGQGGYEQYF
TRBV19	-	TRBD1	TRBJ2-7	TGTGCCAGTAAAGGATCAGGGGGCAGCTACGAGCAGTACTTC	CASKGSGGSYEQYF
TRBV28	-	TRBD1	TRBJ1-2	TGTGCCAGCAGTTTAGGGACAGGGGGCGGTGGCTACACCTTC	CASSLGTGGGGYTF
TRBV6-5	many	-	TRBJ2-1	TGTGCCAGCAGTTACTCGAGGGTCTGGAATGAGCAGTTCTTC	CASSYSRVWNEQFF
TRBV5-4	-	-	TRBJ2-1	TGTGCCAGCAGCTCCGGTTCGGACTTCGACTACAATGAGCAGTTCTTC	CASSSGSDFDYNEQFF
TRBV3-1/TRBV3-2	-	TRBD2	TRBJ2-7	TGTGCCAGCAGCCAAGGGAGCGGGAGACGGTACTTC	CASSQGSGRRYF
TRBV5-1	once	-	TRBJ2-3	TGCGCCAGCAGCTTGGTTGCGGGGGCCGGCACAGATACGCAGTATTTT	CASSLVAGAGTDTQYF
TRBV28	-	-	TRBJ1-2	TGTGCCACCTCCCACAGGGTAACCTATGGCTACACCTTC	CATSHRVTYGYTF
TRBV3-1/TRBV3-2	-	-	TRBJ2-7	TGTGCCAGCAGCCAAGCCACAGGGTCTCTCGAGCAGTACTTC	CASSQATGSLEQYF
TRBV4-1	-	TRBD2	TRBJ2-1	TGCGCCAGCAGCCAAGGGTGGCTAGCGGGAGGGCCTAGAAGCTCCTACAATGAGCAGTTCTTC	CASSQGWLAGGPRSSYNEQFF
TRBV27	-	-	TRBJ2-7	TGTGCCAGCAGTTTAGGGGCCGGGCAGGGCTACGAGCAGTACTTC	CASSLGAGQGYEQYF
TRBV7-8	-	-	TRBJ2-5	TGTGCCAGCAGCTTGGCAATAATTAGCAACCAAGAGACCCAGTACTTC	CASSLAIISNQETQYF
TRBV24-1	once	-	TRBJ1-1	TGTGCCACCAGTAGGGGTTATGGCACTGAAGCTTTCTTT	CATSRGYGTEAFF
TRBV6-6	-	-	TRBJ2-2	TGTGCCAGCAGTTATGGGAGAGGGGAGCTGTTTTTT	CASSYGRGELFF